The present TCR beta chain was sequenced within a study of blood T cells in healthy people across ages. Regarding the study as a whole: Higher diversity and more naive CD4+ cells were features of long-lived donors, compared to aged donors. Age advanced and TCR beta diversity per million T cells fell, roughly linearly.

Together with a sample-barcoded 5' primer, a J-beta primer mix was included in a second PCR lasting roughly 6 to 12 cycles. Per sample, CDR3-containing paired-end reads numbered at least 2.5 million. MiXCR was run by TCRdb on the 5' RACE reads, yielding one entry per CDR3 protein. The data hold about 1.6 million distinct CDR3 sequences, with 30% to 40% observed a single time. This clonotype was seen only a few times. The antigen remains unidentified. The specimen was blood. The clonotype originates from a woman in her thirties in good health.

The CDR3 loop reads CAWRALSYEQYF. The CDR3 coding sequence is TGTGCCTGGAGAGCGCTTTCCTACGAGCAGTACTTC. This sequence joins TRBV30 and TRBJ2-7, with unresolved D. The V gene lost 3 bases and the J gene lost 1 base, with 7 bases spanning the gap. The CDR3 is 12 amino acids. Germline lookup yields CDR1 GTSNPN and CDR2 SVGIG (reference sequence).